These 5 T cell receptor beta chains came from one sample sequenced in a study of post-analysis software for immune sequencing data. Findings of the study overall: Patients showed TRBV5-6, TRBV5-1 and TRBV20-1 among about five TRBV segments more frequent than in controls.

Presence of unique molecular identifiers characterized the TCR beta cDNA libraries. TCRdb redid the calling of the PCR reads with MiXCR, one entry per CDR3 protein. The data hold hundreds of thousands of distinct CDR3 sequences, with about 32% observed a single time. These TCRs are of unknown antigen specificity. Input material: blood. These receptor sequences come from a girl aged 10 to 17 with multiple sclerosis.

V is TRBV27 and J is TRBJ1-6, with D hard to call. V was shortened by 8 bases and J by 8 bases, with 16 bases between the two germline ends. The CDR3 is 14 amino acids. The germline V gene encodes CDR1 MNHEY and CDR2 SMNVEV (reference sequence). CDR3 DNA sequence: TGTGCCAGCCGTATTAGCCTGAACGATTCACCCCTCCACTTT. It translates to CASRISLNDSPLHF.

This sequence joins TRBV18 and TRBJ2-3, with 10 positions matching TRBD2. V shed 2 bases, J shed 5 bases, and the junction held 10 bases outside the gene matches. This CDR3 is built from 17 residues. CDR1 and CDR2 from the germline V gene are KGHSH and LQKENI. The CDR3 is CASSPGTSAKFGDTQYF. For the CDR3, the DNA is TGTGCCAGCTCACCAGGGACTAGCGCCAAGTTCGGAGATACGCAGTATTTT.

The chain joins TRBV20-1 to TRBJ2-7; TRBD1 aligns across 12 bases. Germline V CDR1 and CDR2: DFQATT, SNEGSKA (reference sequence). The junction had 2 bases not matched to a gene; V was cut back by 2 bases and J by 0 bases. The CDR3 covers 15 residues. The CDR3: CSARWDRGLSYEQYF. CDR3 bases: TGCAGTGCTAGATGGGACAGGGGGCTCTCCTACGAGCAGTACTTC.

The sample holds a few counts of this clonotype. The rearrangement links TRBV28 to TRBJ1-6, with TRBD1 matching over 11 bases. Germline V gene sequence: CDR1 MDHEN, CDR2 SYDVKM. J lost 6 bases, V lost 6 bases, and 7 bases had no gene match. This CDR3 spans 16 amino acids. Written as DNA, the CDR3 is TGTGCCAGCAGCCCGGTAGGGACAGGGGGTAATTCACCCCTCCACTTT. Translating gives CASSPVGTGGNSPLHF. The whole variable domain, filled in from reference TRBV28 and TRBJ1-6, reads DVKVTQSSRYLVKRTGEKVFLECVQDMDHENMFWYRQDPGLGLRLIYFSYDVKMKEKGDIPEGYSVSREKKERFSLILESASTNQTSMYLCASSPVGTGGNSPLHFGNGTRLTVT.

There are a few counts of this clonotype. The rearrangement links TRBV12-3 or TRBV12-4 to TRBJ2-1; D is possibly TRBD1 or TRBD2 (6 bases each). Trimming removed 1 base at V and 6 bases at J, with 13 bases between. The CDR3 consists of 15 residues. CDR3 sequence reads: CASSLGSRGGNEQFF. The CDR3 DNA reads TGTGCCAGCAGTTTAGGGAGCAGGGGAGGCAATGAGCAGTTCTTC.